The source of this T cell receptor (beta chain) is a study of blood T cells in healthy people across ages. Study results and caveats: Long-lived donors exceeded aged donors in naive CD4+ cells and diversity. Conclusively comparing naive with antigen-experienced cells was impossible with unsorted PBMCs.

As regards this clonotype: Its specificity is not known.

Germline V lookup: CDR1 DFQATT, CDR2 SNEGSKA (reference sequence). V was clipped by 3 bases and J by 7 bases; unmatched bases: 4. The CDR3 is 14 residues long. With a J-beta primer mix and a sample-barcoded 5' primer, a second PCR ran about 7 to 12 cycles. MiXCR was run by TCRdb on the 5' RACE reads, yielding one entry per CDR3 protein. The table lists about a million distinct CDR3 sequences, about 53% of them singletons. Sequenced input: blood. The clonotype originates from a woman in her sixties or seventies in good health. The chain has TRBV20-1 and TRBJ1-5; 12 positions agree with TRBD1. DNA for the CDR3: TGCAGTGCTAGTGGGACAGGGGGCGGACAGCCCCAGCATTTT. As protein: CSASGTGGGQPQHF.